This TCR beta chain derives from a study of shared clonotypes between healthy human individuals. Per the original data handling: For the immunoSEQ data, sequences were junction-only without quality scores, so filtering differed. The table came from immunoSEQ multiplex PCR; TCRdb's copy has only in-frame clones and leaves some out. The DNA was the basis for D and trimming; V, J and clone size are from that table. The top ten hold around 0.13% of the sample, which has 2 million to 2.5 million clones, nearly 97% seen once. Per the germline V gene, CDR1 is MRHNA and CDR2 is SNTAGT. Trimming cost V 6 bases and J 5 bases; bases outside gene matches: 5. The CDR3 covers 14 residues.

V and J are TRBV6-4 and TRBJ2-1; 9 nucleotides agree with TRBD1. The TCR sequence derives from a man aged 18 to 29 in good health. Sequences were obtained from naive CD4+ T cells sorted from blood. Subset: CD45RA+ positively selected. CDR3 residues: CASSRDRVNNEQFF. DNA of the CDR3: TGTGCCAGCAGCCGGGACAGGGTGAACAATGAGCAGTTCTTC.